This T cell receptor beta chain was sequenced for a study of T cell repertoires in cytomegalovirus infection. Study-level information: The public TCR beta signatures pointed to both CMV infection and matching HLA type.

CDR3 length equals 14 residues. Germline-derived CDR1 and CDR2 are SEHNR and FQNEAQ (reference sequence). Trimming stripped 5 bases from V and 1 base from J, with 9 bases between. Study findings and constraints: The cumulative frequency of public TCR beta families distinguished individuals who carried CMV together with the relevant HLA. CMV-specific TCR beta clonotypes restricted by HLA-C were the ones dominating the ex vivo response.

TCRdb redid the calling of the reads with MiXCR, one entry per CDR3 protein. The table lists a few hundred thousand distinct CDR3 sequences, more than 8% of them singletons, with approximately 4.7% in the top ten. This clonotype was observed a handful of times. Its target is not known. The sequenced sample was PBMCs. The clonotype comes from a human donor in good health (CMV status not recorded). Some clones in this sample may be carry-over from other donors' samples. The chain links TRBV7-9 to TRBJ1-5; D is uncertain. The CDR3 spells CASSQGRSNQPQHF. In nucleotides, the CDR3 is TGTGCCAGCAGCCAAGGACGGAGCAATCAGCCCCAGCATTTT.